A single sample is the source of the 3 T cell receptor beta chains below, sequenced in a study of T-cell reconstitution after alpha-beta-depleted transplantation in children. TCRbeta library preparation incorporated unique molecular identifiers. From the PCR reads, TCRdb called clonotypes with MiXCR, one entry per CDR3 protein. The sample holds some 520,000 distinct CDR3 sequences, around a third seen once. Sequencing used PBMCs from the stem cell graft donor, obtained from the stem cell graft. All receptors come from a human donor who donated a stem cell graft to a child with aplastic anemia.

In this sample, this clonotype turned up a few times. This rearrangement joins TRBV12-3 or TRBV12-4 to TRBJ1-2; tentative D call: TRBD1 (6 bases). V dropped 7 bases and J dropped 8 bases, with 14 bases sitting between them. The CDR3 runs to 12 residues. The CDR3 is CASTNRDFGYTF. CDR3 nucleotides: TGTGCCAGCACTAACAGGGACTTCGGCTACACCTTC.

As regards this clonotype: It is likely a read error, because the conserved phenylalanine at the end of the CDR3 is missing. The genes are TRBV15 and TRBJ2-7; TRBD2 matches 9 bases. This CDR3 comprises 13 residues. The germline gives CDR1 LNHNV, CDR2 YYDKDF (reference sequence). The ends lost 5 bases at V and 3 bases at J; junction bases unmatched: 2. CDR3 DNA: TGTGCCACCAGCGGGACTAGCAGCTACGAGCAGTACTCC. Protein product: CATSGTSSYEQYS.

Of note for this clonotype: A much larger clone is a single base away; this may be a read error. This CDR3 reads CAWSESTDTQYF. The CDR3 coding sequence is TGTGCCTGGAGTGAGAGCACAGATACGCAGTATTTT. The V and J genes are TRBV30 and TRBJ2-3; D is undetermined. Deletions cut 1 base from V and 0 bases from J, with 2 bases between. CDR1 and CDR2 from the germline V gene are GTSNPN and SVGIG (reference sequence). The CDR3 extends over 12 amino acids.